This entry lists 27 T cell receptor beta chains sequenced from one sample in a study of Graves' ophthalmopathy and Graves' hyperthyroidism. The authors amplified TCR beta CDR3 regions, and they did so from RNA transcripts for repertoire sequencing. Investigators did first-round RT-PCR with HTBI primers, then second-round multiplex PCR. One entry per CDR3 protein, called by TCRdb with MiXCR from the multiplex PCR reads. The sample consists of some 400,000 distinct CDR3 sequences, around 17% of them appearing once. Input material: peripheral blood. These receptors all come from a woman aged 18-30 years with Graves' ophthalmopathy.

This clonotype appeared many times. This chain connects TRBV15 to TRBJ2-2, with D perhaps being TRBD1 or TRBD2 (5 bases each). Germline loops: CDR1 LNHNV, CDR2 YYDKDF (reference sequence). The CDR3 has 15 residues. Trimming pared 2 bases from V and 3 bases from J, leaving 10 bases between. Here the CDR3 reads CATSRPGAYTGELFF. CDR3 DNA: TGTGCCACCAGCAGACCCGGGGCCTACACCGGGGAGCTGTTTTTT.

This clonotype was seen at least ten times. The chain couples TRBV27 to TRBJ2-7; 7 bases are shared with TRBD1. This CDR3 spans 19 amino acids. Germline V lookup: CDR1 MNHEY, CDR2 SMNVEV (reference sequence). The junction had 20 bases not matched to a gene; V was cut back by 4 bases and J by 2 bases. The CDR3 reads CASSSTLISDRSSTYEQYF. The CDR3 DNA sequence: TGTGCCAGCAGTTCGACTCTCATCTCGGACAGGTCGTCGACCTACGAGCAGTACTTC.

There are a few counts of this clonotype. J is TRBJ1-1 and V is TRBV30; 8 nucleotides match TRBD1. Germline assignment: CDR1 GTSNPN and CDR2 SVGIG (reference sequence). The CDR3 consists of 14 residues. V lost 0 bases and J lost 4; bases outside the gene matches: 4. The DNA of the CDR3 is TGTGCCTGGAGTGTAGGGCAGGGGGCCACTGAAGCTTTCTTT. Translated, it gives CAWSVGQGATEAFF.

This clonotype was detected many times. J is TRBJ2-2 and V is TRBV10-3, with D maybe TRBD2 (6 bases). CDR1 is ENHRY and CDR2 is SYGVKD in the germline V gene. This CDR3 contains 17 residues. V dropped 2 bases and J dropped 2 bases, with 15 bases sitting between them. The CDR3 loop is CAISERGGGKNTGELFF. The CDR3 nucleotides are TGTGCCATCAGTGAGCGGGGTGGCGGGAAAAACACCGGGGAGCTGTTTTTT.

Ten or more counts support this clonotype. The chain combines TRBV2 with TRBJ1-5, with 7 bases matching TRBD1. The CDR3 is made up of 15 amino acids. Germline values: CDR1 SNHLY, CDR2 FYNNEI. V shed 4 bases and J 2 bases; nucleotides not matched to a gene: 5. CDR3 DNA sequence: TGTGCCAGCAGTGGGTTTGACAGGGGCAATCAGCCCCAGCATTTT. Protein: CASSGFDRGNQPQHF.

The chain employs TRBV29-1 and TRBJ2-2, with a weak D call TRBD2 (5 bases). Germline lookup yields CDR1 SQVTM and CDR2 ANQGSEA. CDR3 length equals 13 residues. Trimming pared 4 bases from V and 7 bases from J, leaving 13 bases between. The CDR3 coding sequence is TGCAGCGTTGGGAGGCTTGAAAGCGGGGAGCTGTTTTTT. It specifies CSVGRLESGELFF.

This clonotype has a count of ten or more. V is TRBV27 and J is TRBJ1-5; tentatively, D is TRBD1 (5 bases). CDR3 length: 15 amino acids. The germline gives CDR1 MNHEY, CDR2 SMNVEV (reference sequence). V was clipped by 5 bases and J by 3 bases, with 14 bases between them. In DNA, the CDR3 is TGTGCCAGCAGTCCCCTTGGGGGTTTCAATCAGCCCCAGCATTTT. Translating gives CASSPLGGFNQPQHF.

The sample holds many counts of this clonotype. This could be a read error, since a much larger clone is one nucleotide away. The DNA for the CDR3 is TGTGCCAGCAGCCCCGGGGAGAACACTGAAGCTTTCTTT. Translated, it gives CASSPGENTEAFF. The chain joins TRBV27 to TRBJ1-1, with D unresolved. Trimming removed 6 bases from V and 1 base from J, with 9 bases in between. The CDR3 extends over 13 amino acids. Germline loops: CDR1 MNHEY, CDR2 SMNVEV (reference sequence).

The chain is built from TRBV6-2 or TRBV6-3 and TRBJ2-7; a weak D match, TRBD1 (5 bases). V gave up 7 bases and J gave up 6 bases, with 16 bases separating them. Germline CDR1 MNHEY, CDR2 SVGEGT. This CDR3 contains 13 residues. In DNA form, the CDR3 reads TGTGCCAGCACTGACCCACCTAGGGGCGAGCAGTACTTC. Translating it yields CASTDPPRGEQYF.

The V call is TRBV28, the J call TRBJ2-4; TRBD2 aligns across 13 bases. TRBJ2-5 explains the end of the DNA better; the J call may be wrong. The CDR3 sequence is 17 residues long. Germline V gives CDR1 MDHEN, CDR2 SYDVKM. The CDR3 sequence is CASSPFTGTSGKETQYF. For the CDR3, the DNA is TGTGCCAGCAGTCCTTTCACCGGGACTAGCGGGAAAGAGACCCAGTACTTC.

This clonotype was seen ten or more times. This sequence joins TRBV27 and TRBJ1-3; no reliable D call. Germline V CDR1 and CDR2: MNHEY, SMNVEV (reference sequence). The CDR3 extends over 13 amino acids. The V end lost 5 bases, the J end lost 0 bases, and 5 bases lay between the germline ends. CDR3: CASSAISGNTIYF. CDR3 DNA: TGTGCCAGCAGTGCCATCTCTGGAAACACCATATATTTT.

This clonotype was seen many times. V is TRBV10-1 and J is TRBJ1-1; 9 nucleotides agree with TRBD1. Unmatched junction bases numbered 8, after V lost 8 bases and J lost 4 bases. The CDR3 is made up of 14 amino acids. Germline assignment: CDR1 WNHNN and CDR2 SYGVQD (reference sequence). CDR3 DNA: TGCGCCAGCGCAGCCGGGACAGGGATCACTGAAGCTTTCTTT. It yields the protein CASAAGTGITEAFF.

This clonotype was picked up many times. This chain joins TRBV12-3 or TRBV12-4 and TRBJ2-7, with D perhaps matching TRBD2 (6 bases). The CDR3 runs 14 residues. The V gene lost 4 bases and the J gene lost 5 bases, with 15 bases spanning the gap. The CDR3 spells CASSSNQEGHEQYF. For the CDR3, the DNA is TGTGCCAGCAGTTCTAACCAGGAGGGGCACGAGCAGTACTTC.

The CDR3: CASSRSAGGSWETQYF. CDR3 bases: TGTGCCAGCAGCCGATCTGCAGGGGGCTCTTGGGAGACCCAGTACTTC. J is TRBJ2-5 and V is TRBV7-8; 8 nucleotides match TRBD1. Germline assignment: CDR1 SGHVS and CDR2 FQNEAQ. The CDR3 is made up of 16 amino acids. Unmatched junction bases numbered 13, after V lost 5 bases and J lost 5 bases.

The chain couples TRBV28 to TRBJ1-2; D gene ambiguous. Trimming cost V 4 bases and J 8 bases, with 17 bases left between them. The CDR3 is made up of 14 amino acids. Germline CDR1 is MDHEN and CDR2 is SYDVKM. CDR3 sequence: CASSSPSRGGGYTF. CDR3 DNA sequence: TGTGCCAGCAGTTCCCCCTCGCGCGGCGGCGGCTACACCTTC.

This clonotype came up many times. J is TRBJ1-1 and V is TRBV29-1; no definite D call. The V end lost 2 bases, the J end lost 7 bases, and 8 bases lay between the germline ends. The germline V gene has CDR1 SQVTM and CDR2 ANQGSEA. The CDR3 has 11 residues. The CDR3 region is CSVETPSEAFF. Here the CDR3 DNA reads TGCAGCGTTGAAACGCCAAGTGAAGCTTTCTTT.

This clonotype was recorded many times. The rearrangement uses TRBV30 and TRBJ2-5, with TRBD2 identical over 11 bases. The CDR3 has 16 amino acids. Germline assignment: CDR1 GTSNPN and CDR2 SVGIG (reference sequence). V dropped 0 bases and J dropped 5; count of bases not matched to a gene: 8. The CDR3 DNA sequence: TGTGCCTGGAGTGTATCCCTACTAGCGGGGGAGGAGACCCAGTACTTC. It translates to CAWSVSLLAGEETQYF.

This clonotype occurred many times. Its ends do not fully match the called genes, so a read error is possible. The rearrangement joins TRBV24-1 to TRBJ2-2; tentatively, D is TRBD2 (5 bases). CDR3 length: 14 residues. CDR1 KGHDR and CDR2 SFDVKD come from the germline V gene. As DNA, the CDR3 is TGTGCCACCAGTGATTTCGGGAACACCGAGGAGCTGTTTTTT. It codes for CATSDFGNTEELFF.

This clonotype was detected ten times or more. This chain uses TRBV7-9 with TRBJ2-5; 7 bases align to TRBD1. The CDR3 spans 15 residues. With 2 bases clipped from V and 8 bases from J, the junction kept 11 bases outside the gene matches. CDR1 is SEHNR and CDR2 is FQNEAQ in the germline V gene (reference sequence). CDR3 nucleotide sequence: TGTGCCAGCAGCTTAAAGGGGGACAGTAGAGAAACCCAGTACTTC. This sequence encodes CASSLKGDSRETQYF.

This clonotype was observed a few times. The chain links TRBV29-1 to TRBJ2-7; no definite D call. The V gene's germline CDR1 is SQVTM and CDR2 ANQGSEA. This CDR3 contains 11 residues. Trimming stripped 6 bases from V and 4 bases from J, with 10 bases between. CDR3 sequence reads: CSVAWGYEQYF. CDR3 nucleotides: TGCAGCGTCGCGTGGGGTTACGAGCAGTACTTC.

This chain links TRBV19 with TRBJ2-7; D unclear. V dropped 3 bases and J dropped 2 bases, with 17 bases sitting between them. The CDR3 spans 16 residues. In germline, CDR1 is LNHDA, CDR2 SQIVND (reference sequence). CDR3 residues: CASSILPPTATYEQYF. In DNA form, the CDR3 reads TGTGCCAGTAGTATTCTCCCACCGACCGCAACCTACGAGCAGTACTTC.

The sample holds many counts of this clonotype. J is TRBJ1-1 and V is TRBV7-2; the D gene is possibly TRBD1 (6 bases). The V and J ends lost 8 bases and 6 bases respectively, with 19 bases between them. The CDR3 has 14 amino acids. CDR1 and CDR2 from the germline V gene are SGHTA and FQGNSA. The CDR3 loop is CASSSGVGRSEAFF. Here the CDR3 DNA reads TGTGCCAGCTCCTCAGGGGTAGGGAGGTCTGAAGCTTTCTTT.

This clonotype appeared many times. This chain uses TRBV11-2 with TRBJ1-2, with unresolved D. This CDR3 spans 14 amino acids. Trimming pared 3 bases from V and 2 bases from J, leaving 10 bases between. Germline CDR1 reads SGHAT; CDR2 reads FQNNGV. CDR3 coding DNA: TGTGCCAGCAGCTTTGGCGACGGGAACTATGGCTACACCTTC. This codes for CASSFGDGNYGYTF.

The V gene is TRBV6-1, the J gene TRBJ1-2; D might be TRBD1 (6 bases). Trimming cost V 6 bases and J 7 bases, with 12 bases left between them. CDR3 size: 12 residues. Germline CDR1 is MNHNS and CDR2 is SASEGT. The CDR3 is CASRQGNTGYTF. CDR3 sequence (DNA): TGTGCCAGCAGACAGGGAAATACTGGCTACACCTTC.

The sample holds many counts of this clonotype. The chain joins TRBV11-2 to TRBJ1-1; D gene uncertain. Trimming stripped 5 bases from V and 0 bases from J, with 13 bases between. CDR3 length: 15 amino acids. CDR1 is SGHAT, CDR2 FQNNGV, per germline. The CDR3: CASSPMALMNTEAFF. The CDR3 DNA reads TGTGCCAGCAGCCCTATGGCGCTCATGAACACTGAAGCTTTCTTT.

The chain employs TRBV28 and TRBJ1-2; D might be TRBD1 (5 bases). This CDR3 is 13 amino acids long. Germline CDR1 reads MDHEN; CDR2 reads SYDVKM. V lost 6 bases, J lost 4 bases, and 12 bases lay in between. The CDR3 nucleotides read TGTGCCAGCAGCTTACAGGCCTTCTATGGCTACACCTTC. It codes for CASSLQAFYGYTF.

Ten or more counts support this clonotype. The V gene is TRBV28, the J gene TRBJ1-5, with D unclear. Between the trimmed V and J ends, which lost 1 base and 6 bases, there was a span of 13 bases. The CDR3 totals 15 residues. Germline assignment: CDR1 MDHEN and CDR2 SYDVKM. The CDR3 region is CASSLSLGGTQPQHF. The CDR3 DNA is TGTGCCAGCAGTTTATCTCTAGGAGGAACTCAGCCCCAGCATTTT.